The 10 T cell receptor beta chains below all came from one sample that was sequenced in a study of cytomegalovirus exposure and HLA in healthy donors. Amplification used 60 Vbeta primers and 13 Jbeta primers. Assay used: immunoSEQ multiplex PCR; TCRdb lists only in-frame clones, some missing. The table records 140,000 to 150,000 clones, 76% of them present only once. What was sequenced was PBMCs. The receptor set was obtained from a man between 35 and 55 years old in good health and CMV-seronegative.

The gene calls are TRBV5-8 and TRBJ1-6; D is unresolved. CDR1 SGHTS and CDR2 YDEGEE come from the germline V gene. This CDR3 has 12 amino acids. Trimming stripped 2 bases from V and 9 bases from J, with 6 bases between. The CDR3 nucleotides read TGTGCCAGCAGCTTACTCACTTCACCCCTCCACTTT. Translated: CASSLLTSPLHF.

V and J are TRBV6-4 and TRBJ2-3; D unclear. The CDR3 covers 13 residues. Germline V gene lookup returns CDR1 MRHNA and CDR2 SNTAGT. The ends were cut back, 5 bases at V and 7 bases at J, with 13 bases in the middle. The CDR3 region is CASSTGSENTQYF. The CDR3 DNA sequence: TGTGCCAGCAGTACCGGCAGCGAAAATACGCAGTATTTT.

This clone was found a few times. The rearrangement links TRBV19 to TRBJ1-1, with 9 bases fitting TRBD1. Losses at the gene ends were 6 bases for V and 1 base for J; bases not matched to a gene: 6. Germline V CDR1 and CDR2: LNHDA, SQIVND (reference sequence). This CDR3 has 15 residues. The CDR3 DNA sequence: TGTGCCAGTAGCGGACAGGGGCTGGGGAACACTGAAGCTTTCTTT. It translates to CASSGQGLGNTEAFF.

The chain is built from TRBV5-1 and TRBJ2-3; 9 bases fit TRBD2. CDR1 is SGHRS and CDR2 is YFSETQ in the germline V gene. The CDR3 has 16 residues. Unmatched junction bases numbered 9, after V lost 5 bases and J lost 2 bases. The CDR3 reads CASSPQAGGVTDTQYF. The CDR3 DNA sequence: TGCGCCAGCAGTCCCCAAGCGGGAGGAGTCACAGATACGCAGTATTTT.

The rearrangement uses TRBV5-4 and TRBJ2-2; 10 nucleotides agree with TRBD1. The CDR3 runs to 17 residues. The V segment lost 2 bases and the J segment 3 bases; nucleotides outside the gene matches: 7. CDR1 and CDR2 from the germline V gene are SGHNT and YYREEE (reference sequence). The DNA of the CDR3 is TGTGCCAGCAGCTTTGGGGGACAGGGGATGGACACCGGGGAGCTGTTTTTT. This sequence encodes CASSFGGQGMDTGELFF. The whole variable domain, filled in from reference TRBV5-4 and TRBJ2-2, reads ETGVTQSPTHLIKTRGQQVTLRCSSQSGHNTVSWYQQALGQGPQFIFQYYREEENGRGNFPPRFSGLQFPNYSSELNVNALELDDSALYLCASSFGGQGMDTGELFFGEGSRLTVL.

The rearrangement joins TRBV7-2 to TRBJ1-4; D is unresolved. The ends were cut back, 5 bases at V and 8 bases at J, with 6 bases in the middle. Germline values: CDR1 SGHTA, CDR2 FQGNSA. There are 11 residues in the CDR3. This CDR3 is CASSETEKLFF. The CDR3 nucleotides are TGTGCCAGCAGCGAGACAGAAAAACTGTTTTTT.

The chain combines TRBV30 with TRBJ2-2, with D perhaps matching TRBD2 (6 bases). Looked up from germline, CDR1 is GTSNPN and CDR2 is SVGIG (reference sequence). With 3 bases removed from V and 6 bases from J, the gap between germline ends came to 17 bases. This CDR3 contains 15 residues. The CDR3: CAWREGSVEAGELFF. The CDR3 nucleotides read TGTGCCTGGAGGGAGGGTAGCGTAGAAGCCGGGGAGCTGTTTTTT.

The DNA for the CDR3 is TGTGCCAGCACCCCCCTCGGGGGGCCCCCTAATGAAAAACTGTTTTTT. It specifies CASTPLGGPPNEKLFF. The rearrangement uses TRBV25-1 and TRBJ1-4; possibly TRBD1 for D (6 bases). Trimming cost V 7 bases and J 3 bases, with 18 bases left between them. The CDR3 runs to 16 residues. Germline values: CDR1 MGHDK, CDR2 SYGVNS.

The rearrangement links TRBV28 to TRBJ1-3; 7 positions agree with TRBD1. This CDR3 has 16 residues. Germline V gene lookup returns CDR1 MDHEN and CDR2 SYDVKM. J gave up 1 base and V 8 bases, and 11 bases lay outside the gene matches. CDR3 residues: CASGTSGGDSGNTIYF. The DNA of the CDR3 is TGTGCCAGCGGGACCTCAGGGGGAGATTCTGGAAACACCATATATTTT.

The chain combines TRBV7-2 with TRBJ2-7, with a possible D match to TRBD1 (5 bases). Trimming took 1 base from V and 5 from J, leaving 9 bases between them. CDR1 and CDR2 from the germline V gene are SGHTA and FQGNSA. The length of the CDR3 is 13 residues. CDR3 nucleotides: TGTGCCAGCAGCTTAGACAGGTCCAACGAGCAGTACTTC. Its translation is CASSLDRSNEQYF. Drawing the rest from reference TRBV7-2 and TRBJ2-7, the complete variable domain is GAGVSQSPSNKVTEKGKDVELRCDPISGHTALYWYRQSLGQGLEFLIYFQGNSAPDKSGLPSDRFSAERTGGSVSTLTIQRTQQEDSAVYLCASSLDRSNEQYFGPGTRLTVT.